The 17 T cell receptor beta chains below come from one sample, sequenced in a study of shared clonotypes between healthy human individuals. Clones were read by immunoSEQ multiplex PCR, and TCRdb kept only the in-frame ones, dropping some. This table has fewer than 1.4 million clones, more than 75% appearing once. Source material: memory CD4+ T cells from PBMCs. The sample's subset: CD45RA-negative fraction. These receptors were collected from a man younger than 30 in good health. Some clones in this sample may be carry-over from other donors' samples.

The V and J genes are TRBV4-2 and TRBJ2-1; TRBD2 aligns across 10 bases. The V gene's germline CDR1 is LGHNA and CDR2 YNFKEQ. CDR3 length: 16 amino acids. Trimming removed 4 bases from V and 5 bases from J; junction bases left unmatched: 8. The CDR3 DNA is TGTGCCAGCAGCCGCTACGGGACTAGCGTTAACAATGAGCAGTTCTTC. The encoded protein is CASSRYGTSVNNEQFF.

J is TRBJ1-3 and V is TRBV9; weak D call: TRBD1 (5 bases). The CDR3 covers 15 residues. V gave up 4 bases and J gave up 8 bases, with 19 bases separating them. Germline CDR1 SGDLS, CDR2 YYNGEE. In nucleotides, the CDR3 is TGTGCCAGCAGCACCAGCCCGTTGGGGCCGGACACCATATATTTT. It encodes CASSTSPLGPDTIYF.

The chain is built from TRBV7-9 and TRBJ2-4, with D unresolved. CDR1 SEHNR and CDR2 FQNEAQ come from the germline V gene (reference sequence). The germline V and J ends were trimmed by 2 bases and 8 bases, with 4 bases remaining between them. CDR3 length: 11 residues. The CDR3 region is CASSLFDIQYF. In nucleotides, the CDR3 is TGTGCCAGCAGCTTATTCGACATTCAGTACTTC.

This clone was counted a few times. V is TRBV30 and J is TRBJ2-3, with TRBD2 matching 7 bases. V dropped 2 bases and J dropped 2; count of bases not matched to a gene: 7. The CDR3 covers 15 residues. CDR1 and CDR2 (germline): GTSNPN, SVGIG (reference sequence). The CDR3 bases are TGTGCCTGGAGTAAGGGAGCGGGAAACACAGATACGCAGTATTTT. This translates into CAWSKGAGNTDTQYF.

A single count supports this clone. J is TRBJ2-3 and V is TRBV19, with TRBD1 identical over 9 bases. Per the germline V gene, CDR1 is LNHDA and CDR2 is SQIVND (reference sequence). The trim removed 8 bases at V and 5 bases at J, leaving 11 bases unmatched. This CDR3 has 15 residues. The chain's CDR3 is CASGLRTGDGDTQYF. DNA for the CDR3: TGTGCCAGTGGATTGCGGACAGGGGATGGAGATACGCAGTATTTT.

This chain connects TRBV6-4 to TRBJ2-7; 9 positions match TRBD2. With V trimmed by 3 bases and J by 3 bases, 6 bases remained unmatched. The CDR3 covers 15 residues. CDR1 and CDR2 (germline): MRHNA, SNTAGT. This chain's CDR3 is CASSEGTSNIYEQYF. DNA of the CDR3: TGTGCCAGCAGTGAGGGGACTAGCAATATCTACGAGCAGTACTTC.

This clone has only one observation. This chain connects TRBV5-6 to TRBJ2-7; 11 bases match TRBD1. Germline V gene sequence: CDR1 SGHDT, CDR2 YYEEEE. This CDR3 is 15 amino acids long. Trimming removed 2 bases from V and 2 bases from J; junction bases left unmatched: 3. CDR3 DNA sequence: TGTGCCAGCAGCTTCCGGGGACAGGGGGCCTACGAGCAGTACTTC. It translates to CASSFRGQGAYEQYF.

The V call is TRBV5-7, the J call TRBJ1-5; D is perhaps TRBD1 (6 bases). TRBV5-7 is identified as an open reading frame with a role that is uncertain. V lost 3 bases, J lost 0 bases, and 19 bases lay in between. The CDR3 runs 18 residues. CDR3 loop: CASSSGVTQGYSNQPQHF. The CDR3 DNA is TGTGCCAGCAGCTCCGGGGTAACACAGGGCTATAGCAATCAGCCCCAGCATTTT.

As DNA, the CDR3 is TGTGCCAGCAGCGCCGGACAGGGGTTCGGCTATGGCTACACCTTC. It yields the protein CASSAGQGFGYGYTF. The chain joins TRBV5-6 to TRBJ1-2; 9 bases line up with TRBD1. Trimming cost V 4 bases and J 4 bases; bases outside gene matches: 8. CDR1 and CDR2 (germline): SGHDT, YYEEEE. This CDR3 has 15 residues.

The chain couples TRBV5-4 to TRBJ2-5; TRBD2 aligns across 13 bases. CDR1 and CDR2 from the germline V gene are SGHNT and YYREEE (reference sequence). V gave up 3 bases and J gave up 3 bases; unmatched junction bases: 11. CDR3 length equals 18 residues. The CDR3 protein is CASSWGGLAGVREETQYF. In DNA, the CDR3 is TGTGCCAGCAGCTGGGGAGGACTAGCGGGAGTAAGGGAAGAGACCCAGTACTTC.

This clone was observed a single time. The same CDR3 arises from other DNA sequences in this sample as well. This sequence joins TRBV19 and TRBJ1-5; D remains ambiguous. V lost 6 bases, J lost 0 bases, and 12 bases lay in between. The germline CDR1 and CDR2 sequences are LNHDA and SQIVND (reference sequence). CDR3 length: 15 amino acids. CDR3 sequence reads: CASSISRGSNQPQHF. The CDR3 nucleotides read TGTGCCAGTAGCATAAGCAGAGGTAGCAATCAGCCCCAGCATTTT.

The chain is built from TRBV28 and TRBJ1-1, with TRBD1 matching 7 bases. CDR1 is MDHEN, CDR2 SYDVKM, per germline. This CDR3 spans 15 amino acids. V lost 5 bases and J lost 4; bases outside the gene matches: 10. Written as DNA, the CDR3 is TGTGCCAGCAGTAGCCCGGGACAGCCGAGCACTGAAGCTTTCTTT. Protein product: CASSSPGQPSTEAFF. The full variable domain, with the rest looked up from reference TRBV28 and TRBJ1-1, is DVKVTQSSRYLVKRTGEKVFLECVQDMDHENMFWYRQDPGLGLRLIYFSYDVKMKEKGDIPEGYSVSREKKERFSLILESASTNQTSMYLCASSSPGQPSTEAFFGQGTRLTVV.

This sequence joins TRBV29-1 and TRBJ2-3; tentative D call: TRBD2 (6 bases). The germline V gene encodes CDR1 SQVTM and CDR2 ANQGSEA. V lost 3 bases to trimming and J lost 1 base, with 17 bases between them. The CDR3 has 16 residues. The CDR3 DNA is TGCAGCGTTGACCGGGGTCGGGACTCTCGCACAGATACGCAGTATTTT. Translating gives CSVDRGRDSRTDTQYF.

The chain joins TRBV28 to TRBJ2-5; 8 positions match TRBD1. V was pared by 7 bases and J by 5 bases, with 3 bases of the junction left unmatched. The CDR3 is 12 amino acids. Per the germline V gene, CDR1 is MDHEN and CDR2 is SYDVKM. The CDR3 is CASKTGEETQYF. CDR3 sequence (DNA): TGTGCCAGCAAGACAGGGGAGGAGACCCAGTACTTC. Complete variable domain (other parts from reference TRBV28 and TRBJ2-5): DVKVTQSSRYLVKRTGEKVFLECVQDMDHENMFWYRQDPGLGLRLIYFSYDVKMKEKGDIPEGYSVSREKKERFSLILESASTNQTSMYLCASKTGEETQYFGPGTRLLVL.

The chain links TRBV14 to TRBJ1-1, with D hard to call. Trimming stripped 0 bases from V and 10 bases from J, with 12 bases between. This CDR3 has 13 amino acids. Per the germline V gene, CDR1 is SGHDN and CDR2 is FVKESK. Here the CDR3 DNA reads TGTGCCAGCAGCCAAGATCTGAGGTTGGGAGCTTTCTTT. It translates to CASSQDLRLGAFF.

The gene calls are TRBV5-4 and TRBJ2-5; 9 bases match TRBD1. The CDR3 is 18 amino acids. Per germline, CDR1 SGHNT and CDR2 YYREEE (reference sequence). The ends lost 4 bases at V and 3 bases at J; junction bases unmatched: 16. In nucleotides, the CDR3 is TGTGCCAGCAGCGCACAGGGGGCGGAAACCGTATGGGAAGAGACCCAGTACTTC. Amino acids: CASSAQGAETVWEETQYF.

As for this clone: Distinct nucleotide sequences in the sample also encode this CDR3. This sequence joins TRBV7-7 and TRBJ2-1, with 14 bases aligning to TRBD2. CDR3 length: 15 residues. V lost 5 bases, J lost 6 bases, and 3 bases stayed unmatched. The germline V gene has CDR1 SSHAT and CDR2 FNYEAQ (reference sequence). CDR3 in amino acids: CASSRGTSGSNEQFF. The CDR3 DNA reads as TGTGCCAGCAGCCGGGGGACTAGCGGGAGCAATGAGCAGTTCTTC.